The 28 T cell receptor beta chains listed next were all sequenced from one sample in a study of beta chain features in type 1 diabetes. TCRB transcripts that were expressed got sequenced, as all of the isolated RNA had been reverse transcribed. Clones were read by immunoSEQ multiplex PCR, and TCRdb kept only the in-frame ones, dropping some. This sample carries approximately 150,000 clones, more than 60% of them seen once, and the ten largest clones take 0.08% to 0.1%. These TCRs' antigens remain unknown. Regarding the study as a whole: A moderate, significant TCRB CDR3 shortening appeared in type 1 diabetes across four CD4+ subsets.

The sequencing input was naive CD4+ T cells from blood. Receptor source: a man aged 25 to 40 with type 1 diabetes.

The chain is built from TRBV20-1 and TRBJ2-1; D gene ambiguous. This CDR3 contains 10 residues. V gave up 4 bases and J gave up 5 bases, with 3 bases separating them. CDR1 is DFQATT, CDR2 SNEGSKA, per germline (reference sequence). CDR3 amino acids: CSATDNEQFF. The CDR3 DNA sequence: TGCAGTGCTACGGACAATGAGCAGTTCTTC.

J is TRBJ2-4 and V is TRBV10-3; maybe TRBD1 (6 bases). The CDR3 extends over 13 amino acids. V shed 3 bases and J shed 5 bases, with 8 bases lying between them. Germline CDR1 is ENHRY and CDR2 is SYGVKD. CDR3 nucleotides: TGTGCCATCAGTGACAGGGGCCAAAACATTCAGTACTTC. Its protein is CAISDRGQNIQYF.

This chain connects TRBV30 to TRBJ1-3, with TRBD1 matching over 7 bases. V was clipped by 8 bases and J by 3 bases; unmatched bases: 10. The CDR3 length is 14 residues. Per the germline V gene, CDR1 is GTSNPN and CDR2 is SVGIG (reference sequence). CDR3 coding DNA: TGTGCCGGGCAAGACAGGGTGATTGGAAACACCATATATTTT. This codes for CAGQDRVIGNTIYF.

The chain links TRBV29-1 to TRBJ2-5; D perhaps matches TRBD1 (5 bases). V was cut by 6 bases and J by 6 bases, with 14 bases left in between. This CDR3 has 12 amino acids. In germline, CDR1 is SQVTM, CDR2 ANQGSEA. CDR3 in DNA: TGCAGCGTCCCAGACAGCCAGAAGACCCAGTACTTC. Translated, it gives CSVPDSQKTQYF.

The chain carries TRBV7-8 and TRBJ2-1; weak D call: TRBD2 (6 bases). The CDR3 covers 15 residues. Trimming removed 1 base from V and 4 bases from J, with 11 bases in between. Germline CDR1 reads SGHVS; CDR2 reads FQNEAQ. CDR3 region: CASSLGTTKYNEQFF. The CDR3 DNA sequence: TGTGCCAGCAGCTTAGGGACTACGAAATACAATGAGCAGTTCTTC.

In this sample, this clone turned up a few times. In DNA form, the CDR3 reads TGCGCCAGCAGCCTAACCGGGACAGGGTTGAACACTGAAGCTTTCTTT. As protein: CASSLTGTGLNTEAFF. The rearrangement uses TRBV5-1 and TRBJ1-1, with TRBD1 matching 9 bases. The CDR3 extends over 16 amino acids. With V trimmed by 4 bases and J by 0 bases, 7 bases remained unmatched. Germline V gene lookup returns CDR1 SGHRS and CDR2 YFSETQ.

The rearrangement uses TRBV5-1 and TRBJ2-3, with 10 positions matching TRBD2. The CDR3 has 18 residues. Losses at the gene ends were 0 bases for V and 3 bases for J; bases not matched to a gene: 10. Germline V lookup: CDR1 SGHRS, CDR2 YFSETQ. The CDR3 spells CASSLEPSGGSRTDTQYF. Written as DNA, the CDR3 is TGCGCCAGCAGCTTGGAACCTAGCGGGGGATCTCGTACAGATACGCAGTATTTT. Full variable domain (missing parts from reference TRBV5-1 and TRBJ2-3): KAGVTQTPRYLIKTRGQQVTLSCSPISGHRSVSWYQQTPGQGLQFLFEYFSETQRNKGNFPGRFSGRQFSNSRSEMNVSTLELGDSALYLCASSLEPSGGSRTDTQYFGPGTRLTVL.

The rearrangement joins TRBV5-1 to TRBJ2-7; weak D call: TRBD1 (6 bases). Germline CDR1 is SGHRS and CDR2 is YFSETQ. Deletions cut 2 bases from V and 5 bases from J, with 8 bases between. The length of the CDR3 is 12 residues. Written as DNA, the CDR3 is TGCGCCAGCAGCTTCCCAGGGGACGAGCAGTACTTC. Amino acids: CASSFPGDEQYF.

The chain links TRBV7-2 to TRBJ2-1; tentative D call: TRBD1 (6 bases). Trimming pared 3 bases from V and 6 bases from J, leaving 18 bases between. CDR1 and CDR2 (germline): SGHTA, FQGNSA. CDR3 length: 16 amino acids. The CDR3 DNA is TGTGCCAGCAGCTTGCTACAGGGTCCAGTGGGCAATGAGCAGTTCTTC. Amino acid sequence: CASSLLQGPVGNEQFF.

The V call is TRBV4-2, the J call TRBJ2-5, with D perhaps TRBD2 (7 bases). Trimming removed 0 bases from V and 3 bases from J, with 14 bases in between. The CDR3 spans 16 residues. The germline CDR1 and CDR2 sequences are LGHNA and YNFKEQ. CDR3 DNA: TGTGCCAGCAGCCAAGAGGGAGGGGGGGCAAAAGAGACCCAGTACTTC. Protein sequence: CASSQEGGGAKETQYF.

V is TRBV29-1 and J is TRBJ2-7; 10 nucleotides match TRBD1. Germline lookup yields CDR1 SQVTM and CDR2 ANQGSEA. Trimming took 3 bases from V and 5 from J; bases not matched to a gene: 1. The CDR3 totals 12 residues. The CDR3 DNA reads as TGCAGCGTTGAGGGGACAGGGGACGAGCAGTACTTC. Its protein product is CSVEGTGDEQYF.

V is TRBV7-2 and J is TRBJ2-3; perhaps TRBD1 as D (5 bases). Trimming removed 1 base at V and 12 bases at J, with 11 bases between. The germline CDR1 and CDR2 sequences are SGHTA and FQGNSA. This CDR3 contains 12 residues. The CDR3 spells CASSLDRPFQYF. The CDR3, as DNA: TGTGCCAGCAGCTTAGACAGGCCTTTTCAGTATTTT.

The chain employs TRBV2 and TRBJ2-5; D may be TRBD1 or TRBD2 (5 bases each). Germline V CDR1 and CDR2: SNHLY, FYNNEI. Trimming removed 6 bases from V and 3 bases from J, with 14 bases in between. The CDR3 spans 14 residues. CDR3 in DNA: TGTGCCAGCAGAGACAGACTACCAGAAGAGACCCAGTACTTC. It specifies CASRDRLPEETQYF.

This rearrangement joins TRBV6-5 to TRBJ2-3, with 8 bases fitting TRBD2. Germline CDR1 reads MNHEY; CDR2 reads SVGAGI. V lost 7 bases to trimming and J lost 1 base; unmatched junction nucleotides: 4. CDR3 length: 14 amino acids. CDR3 DNA sequence: TGTGCCAGCACCTCGGGACTAGGCACAGATACGCAGTATTTT. It codes for CASTSGLGTDTQYF.

This clone was seen only a few times. CDR3 amino acids: CASSLTGGYEQYF. The CDR3 nucleotides are TGTGCCAGCAGCTTAACAGGGGGCTACGAGCAGTACTTC. The chain uses TRBV25-1 and TRBJ2-7; 8 positions agree with TRBD1. Per germline, CDR1 MGHDK and CDR2 SYGVNS. The CDR3 runs to 13 residues. Trimming at V came to 6 bases and at J to 3 bases, leaving 4 bases not matched to a gene.

This chain joins TRBV7-2 and TRBJ1-2, with a weak D call TRBD1 (5 bases). The CDR3 spans 16 residues. CDR1 and CDR2 from the germline V gene are SGHTA and FQGNSA. Trimming removed 5 bases at V and 0 bases at J, with 16 bases between. DNA for the CDR3: TGTGCCAGCAGCAAAGGGGTCGTAGGAGCTAACTATGGCTACACCTTC. Translation gives CASSKGVVGANYGYTF.

The chain carries TRBV2 and TRBJ1-2; no firm D call. The CDR3 is 12 amino acids. V was clipped by 1 base and J by 4 bases, with 4 bases between them. The germline gives CDR1 SNHLY, CDR2 FYNNEI. CDR3 DNA: TGTGCCAGCAGTGAAGAAGGCTATGGCTACACCTTC. This gives the protein CASSEEGYGYTF.

The chain employs TRBV11-2 and TRBJ2-7; D call uncertain. The CDR3 totals 14 residues. CDR1 is SGHAT, CDR2 FQNNGV, per germline. The V gene lost 5 bases and the J gene lost 2 bases, with 13 bases spanning the gap. The CDR3 loop reads CASSQTSITYEQYF. As DNA, the CDR3 is TGTGCCAGCAGCCAGACTTCGATTACCTACGAGCAGTACTTC.

In DNA form, the CDR3 reads TGTGCCAGCAGGACCCGGACAGAGCTGCACTCTGGGGCCAACGTCCTGACTTTC. As protein: CASRTRTELHSGANVLTF. This rearrangement joins TRBV27 to TRBJ2-6; the D gene is possibly TRBD1 (6 bases). The V gene's germline CDR1 is MNHEY and CDR2 SMNVEV (reference sequence). Deletions cut 6 bases from V and 0 bases from J, with 18 bases between. This CDR3 comprises 18 residues.

This clone was recorded a few times. J is TRBJ2-7 and V is TRBV6-5; possibly TRBD1 or TRBD2 for D (6 bases each). Trimming stripped 0 bases from V and 4 bases from J, with 16 bases between. The CDR3 is made up of 16 amino acids. From germline, CDR1 is MNHEY and CDR2 SVGAGI. CDR3 sequence (DNA): TGTGCCAGCAGTTACTCGTCGGGGGCCGAGAAGTACGAGCAGTACTTC. Its protein is CASSYSSGAEKYEQYF.

The V and J genes are TRBV5-1 and TRBJ2-1; 7 bases fit TRBD1. CDR1 and CDR2 from the germline V gene are SGHRS and YFSETQ. Unmatched junction bases numbered 3, after V lost 3 bases and J lost 0 bases. The CDR3 contains 15 residues. CDR3 sequence: CASSWTGDSYNEQFF. The CDR3 DNA follows: TGCGCCAGCAGCTGGACAGGAGACTCCTACAATGAGCAGTTCTTC.

The chain links TRBV10-3 to TRBJ1-2; possible D gene TRBD1, 6 bases. Germline V gives CDR1 ENHRY, CDR2 SYGVKD. This CDR3 contains 13 residues. Trimming shortened V by 4 bases and J by 2 bases, and 8 bases separated the two germline ends. The CDR3 DNA sequence: TGTGCCATCAGTGCGGACAGCAACTATGGCTACACCTTC. Amino acid sequence: CAISADSNYGYTF.

This clone was seen more than once but under ten times. This chain links TRBV14 with TRBJ1-4; no clear D. The CDR3 contains 13 residues. Germline assignment: CDR1 SGHDN and CDR2 FVKESK. V was cut by 2 bases and J by 8 bases, with 9 bases left in between. The CDR3 protein is CASSQNVGEKLFF. CDR3 coding DNA: TGTGCCAGCAGCCAAAACGTAGGGGAAAAACTGTTTTTT.

The chain combines TRBV30 with TRBJ1-1; TRBD1 agrees at 8 bases. The germline V gene has CDR1 GTSNPN and CDR2 SVGIG (reference sequence). Unmatched junction bases numbered 5, after V lost 4 bases and J lost 7 bases. The CDR3 runs to 12 residues. The CDR3, as DNA: TGTGCCTGGAAAAAAACAGGGGGTGAAGCTTTCTTT. It specifies CAWKKTGGEAFF.

The rearrangement uses TRBV30 and TRBJ1-3; possible D gene TRBD1, 5 bases. The CDR3 sequence is 14 residues long. CDR1 and CDR2 (germline): GTSNPN, SVGIG (reference sequence). Trimming took 5 bases from V and 0 from J, leaving 11 bases between them. CDR3 nucleotides: TGTGCCTGGCTGGGGGTCTACTCTGGAAACACCATATATTTT. Translation: CAWLGVYSGNTIYF.

This chain joins TRBV5-1 and TRBJ2-6; D unresolved. V was trimmed by 0 bases and J by 2 bases, leaving 6 bases between them. The germline CDR1 and CDR2 sequences are SGHRS and YFSETQ. This CDR3 has 15 residues. This CDR3 is CASSLVATGANVLTF. In DNA, the CDR3 is TGCGCCAGCAGCTTGGTGGCTACTGGGGCCAACGTCCTGACTTTC.

V gene TRBV14 combines with J gene TRBJ2-5, with D hard to call. This CDR3 comprises 12 residues. CDR1 SGHDN and CDR2 FVKESK come from the germline V gene. The ends were cut back, 5 bases at V and 5 bases at J, with 9 bases in the middle. The CDR3 DNA follows: TGTGCCAGCAGCAGAGCCGAGGAGACCCAGTACTTC. Translating gives CASSRAEETQYF.

This clone showed up just once. DNA of the CDR3: TGTGCCAGCAGCGTACGGACTAGCGGTACAGATACGCAGTATTTT. Encoded protein: CASSVRTSGTDTQYF. The chain has TRBV27 and TRBJ2-3; 10 positions agree with TRBD2. After removal of 6 bases from V and 3 bases from J, the junction contained 6 bases not matched to a gene. This CDR3 is 15 amino acids long. The germline gives CDR1 MNHEY, CDR2 SMNVEV (reference sequence).